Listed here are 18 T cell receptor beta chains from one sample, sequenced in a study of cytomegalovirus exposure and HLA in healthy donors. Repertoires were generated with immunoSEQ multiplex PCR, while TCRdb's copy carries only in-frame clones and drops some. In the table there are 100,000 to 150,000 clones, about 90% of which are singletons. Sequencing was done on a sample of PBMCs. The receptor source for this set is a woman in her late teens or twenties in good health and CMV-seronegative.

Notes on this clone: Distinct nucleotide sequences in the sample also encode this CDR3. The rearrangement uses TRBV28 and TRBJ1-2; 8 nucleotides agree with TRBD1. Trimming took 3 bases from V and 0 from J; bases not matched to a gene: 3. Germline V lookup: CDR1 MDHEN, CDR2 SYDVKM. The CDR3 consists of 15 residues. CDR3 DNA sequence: TGTGCCAGCAGTTTCCCGACAGGGGCTAACTATGGCTACACCTTC. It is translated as CASSFPTGANYGYTF.

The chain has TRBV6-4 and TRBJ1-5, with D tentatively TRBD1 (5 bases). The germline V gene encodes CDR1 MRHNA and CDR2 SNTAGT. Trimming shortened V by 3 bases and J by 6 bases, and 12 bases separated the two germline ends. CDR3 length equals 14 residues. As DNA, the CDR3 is TGTGCCAGCAGTGAAACAGTGGGGGGTCAGCCCCAGCATTTT. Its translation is CASSETVGGQPQHF.

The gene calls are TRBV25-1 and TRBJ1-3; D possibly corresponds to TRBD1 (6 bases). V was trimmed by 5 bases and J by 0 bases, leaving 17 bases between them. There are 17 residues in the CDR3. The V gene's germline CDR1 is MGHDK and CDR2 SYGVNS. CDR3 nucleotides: TGTGCCAGCAGTCAAAGGGGGGGGGTCTACTCTGGAAACACCATATATTTT. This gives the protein CASSQRGGVYSGNTIYF.

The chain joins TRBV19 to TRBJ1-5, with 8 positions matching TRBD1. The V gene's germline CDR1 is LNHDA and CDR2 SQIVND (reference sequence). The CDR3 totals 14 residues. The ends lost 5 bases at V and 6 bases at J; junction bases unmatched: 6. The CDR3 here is CASSHQGAVQPQHF. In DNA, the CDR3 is TGTGCCAGTAGTCACCAGGGGGCTGTTCAGCCCCAGCATTTT.

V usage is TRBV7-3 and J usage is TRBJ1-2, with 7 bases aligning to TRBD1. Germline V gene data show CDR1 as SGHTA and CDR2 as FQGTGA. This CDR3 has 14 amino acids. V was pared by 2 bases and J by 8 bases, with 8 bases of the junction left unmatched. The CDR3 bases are TGTGCCAGCAGCTTATGGCCGACAGGGACAGGCTACACCTTC. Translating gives CASSLWPTGTGYTF.

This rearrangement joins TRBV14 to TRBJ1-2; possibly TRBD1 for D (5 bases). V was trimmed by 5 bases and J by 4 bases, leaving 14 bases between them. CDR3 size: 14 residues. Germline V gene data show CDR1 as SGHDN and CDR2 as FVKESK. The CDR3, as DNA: TGTGCCAGCAGCAGCGTTGGAGGGACCTATGGCTACACCTTC. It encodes CASSSVGGTYGYTF.

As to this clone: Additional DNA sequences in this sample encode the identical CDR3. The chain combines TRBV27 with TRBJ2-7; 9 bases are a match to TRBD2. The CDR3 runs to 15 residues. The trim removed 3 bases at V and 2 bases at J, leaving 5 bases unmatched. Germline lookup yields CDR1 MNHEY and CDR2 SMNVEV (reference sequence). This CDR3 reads CASSFEAGGPYEQYF. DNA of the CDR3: TGTGCCAGCAGTTTTGAGGCGGGAGGGCCCTACGAGCAGTACTTC.

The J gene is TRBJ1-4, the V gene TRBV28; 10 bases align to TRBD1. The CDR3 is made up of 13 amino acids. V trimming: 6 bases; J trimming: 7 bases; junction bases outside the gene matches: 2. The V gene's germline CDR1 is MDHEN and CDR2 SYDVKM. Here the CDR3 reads CASRRDRGEKLFF. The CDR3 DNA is TGTGCCAGCAGGCGGGACAGGGGTGAAAAACTGTTTTTT.

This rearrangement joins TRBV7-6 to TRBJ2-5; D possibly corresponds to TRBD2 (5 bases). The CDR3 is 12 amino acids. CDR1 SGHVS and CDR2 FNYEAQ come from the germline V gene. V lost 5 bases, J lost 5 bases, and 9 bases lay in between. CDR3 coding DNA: TGTGCCAGCAGCGCACTAGGCGAGACCCAGTACTTC. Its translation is CASSALGETQYF.

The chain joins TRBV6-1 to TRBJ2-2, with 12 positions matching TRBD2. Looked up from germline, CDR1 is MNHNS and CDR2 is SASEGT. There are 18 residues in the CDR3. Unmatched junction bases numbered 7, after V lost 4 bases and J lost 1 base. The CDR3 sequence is CASSAKTSGGKNTGELFF. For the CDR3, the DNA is TGTGCCAGCAGTGCTAAGACTAGCGGGGGAAAGAACACCGGGGAGCTGTTTTTT.

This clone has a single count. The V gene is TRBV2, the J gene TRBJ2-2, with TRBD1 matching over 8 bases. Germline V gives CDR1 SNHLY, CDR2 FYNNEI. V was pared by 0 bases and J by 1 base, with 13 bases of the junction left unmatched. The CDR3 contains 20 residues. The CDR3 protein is CASSEAVTGGLLVNTGELFF. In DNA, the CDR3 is TGTGCCAGCAGTGAAGCGGTCACAGGGGGGTTGCTGGTGAACACCGGGGAGCTGTTTTTT.

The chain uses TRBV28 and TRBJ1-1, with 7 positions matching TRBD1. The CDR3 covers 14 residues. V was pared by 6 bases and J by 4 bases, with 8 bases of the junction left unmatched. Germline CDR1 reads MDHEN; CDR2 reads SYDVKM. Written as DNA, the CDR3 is TGTGCCAGCAGGGACAGGTTGGGTGGCACTGAAGCTTTCTTT. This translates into CASRDRLGGTEAFF.

DNA for the CDR3: TGTGCCAGCAGTTTAGACAGCCAAAGACGAGGAGTCACTGAAGCTTTCTTT. Protein sequence: CASSLDSQRRGVTEAFF. The chain joins TRBV28 to TRBJ1-1; possible D gene TRBD1, 5 bases. V lost 2 bases, J lost 4 bases, and 20 bases lay in between. There are 17 residues in the CDR3. Germline lookup yields CDR1 MDHEN and CDR2 SYDVKM. Based on the CDR3 plus reference TRBV28 and TRBJ1-1, the full variable domain is DVKVTQSSRYLVKRTGEKVFLECVQDMDHENMFWYRQDPGLGLRLIYFSYDVKMKEKGDIPEGYSVSREKKERFSLILESASTNQTSMYLCASSLDSQRRGVTEAFFGQGTRLTVV.

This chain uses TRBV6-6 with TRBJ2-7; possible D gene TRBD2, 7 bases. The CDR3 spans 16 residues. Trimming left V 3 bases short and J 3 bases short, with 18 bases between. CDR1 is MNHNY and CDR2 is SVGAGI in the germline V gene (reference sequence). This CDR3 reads CASSYLVGGPRYEQYF. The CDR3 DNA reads TGTGCCAGCAGTTATCTCGTCGGGGGGCCCCGCTACGAGCAGTACTTC.

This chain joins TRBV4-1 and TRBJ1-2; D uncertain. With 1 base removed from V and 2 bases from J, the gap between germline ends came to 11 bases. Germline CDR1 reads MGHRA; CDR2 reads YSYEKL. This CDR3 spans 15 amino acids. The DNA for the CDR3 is TGCGCCAGCAGCCAAGTCGGCAGGAAAAACTATGGCTACACCTTC. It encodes CASSQVGRKNYGYTF.

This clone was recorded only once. The DNA of the CDR3 is TGCGCCAGCAGCTTGGGGAAGGCGGGAGAGGGAACCCAGCAGTACTTC. Translation: CASSLGKAGEGTQQYF. The chain carries TRBV5-1 and TRBJ2-7; 7 nucleotides match TRBD2. Germline CDR1 reads SGHRS; CDR2 reads YFSETQ. V shed 0 bases, J shed 8 bases, and the junction held 14 bases outside the gene matches. The CDR3 contains 16 residues. Filled out from reference TRBV5-1 and TRBJ2-7, the complete variable domain reads KAGVTQTPRYLIKTRGQQVTLSCSPISGHRSVSWYQQTPGQGLQFLFEYFSETQRNKGNFPGRFSGRQFSNSRSEMNVSTLELGDSALYLCASSLGKAGEGTQQYFGPGTRLTVT.

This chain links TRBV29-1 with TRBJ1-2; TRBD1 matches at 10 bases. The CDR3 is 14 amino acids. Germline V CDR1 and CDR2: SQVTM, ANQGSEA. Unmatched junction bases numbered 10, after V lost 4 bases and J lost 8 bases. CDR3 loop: CSVVRDRGLGGYTF. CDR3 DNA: TGCAGCGTTGTTAGGGACAGGGGCCTCGGGGGCTACACCTTC.

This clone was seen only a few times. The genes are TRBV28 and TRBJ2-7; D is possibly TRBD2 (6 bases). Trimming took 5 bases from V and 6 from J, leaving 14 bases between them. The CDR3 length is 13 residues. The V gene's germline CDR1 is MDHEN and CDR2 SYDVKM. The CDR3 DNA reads TGTGCCAGCAGTCCCCCTCAGGGAGGCGAGCAGTACTTC. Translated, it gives CASSPPQGGEQYF.